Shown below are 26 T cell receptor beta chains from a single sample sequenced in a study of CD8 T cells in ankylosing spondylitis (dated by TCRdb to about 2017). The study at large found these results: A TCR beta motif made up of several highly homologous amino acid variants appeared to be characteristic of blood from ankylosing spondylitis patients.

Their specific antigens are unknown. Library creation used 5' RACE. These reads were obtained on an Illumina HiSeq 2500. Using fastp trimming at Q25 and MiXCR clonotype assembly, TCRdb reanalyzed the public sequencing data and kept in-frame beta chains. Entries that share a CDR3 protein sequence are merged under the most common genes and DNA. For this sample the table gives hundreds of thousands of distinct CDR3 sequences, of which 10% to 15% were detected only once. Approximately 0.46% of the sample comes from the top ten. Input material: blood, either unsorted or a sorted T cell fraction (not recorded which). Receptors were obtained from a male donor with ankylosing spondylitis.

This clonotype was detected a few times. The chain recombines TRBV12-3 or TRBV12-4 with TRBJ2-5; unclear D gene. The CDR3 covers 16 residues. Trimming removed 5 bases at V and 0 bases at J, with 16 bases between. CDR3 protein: CASSHFLGQDQETQYF. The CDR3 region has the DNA TGTGCCAGCAGTCACTTTTTAGGCCAGGACCAAGAGACCCAGTACTTC.

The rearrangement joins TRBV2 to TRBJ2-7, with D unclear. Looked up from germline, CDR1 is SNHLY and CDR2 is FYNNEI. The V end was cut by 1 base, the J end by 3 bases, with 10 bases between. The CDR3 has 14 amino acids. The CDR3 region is CASSEVLGFYEQYF. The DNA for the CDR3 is TGTGCCAGCAGTGAAGTTTTGGGGTTCTACGAGCAGTACTTC.

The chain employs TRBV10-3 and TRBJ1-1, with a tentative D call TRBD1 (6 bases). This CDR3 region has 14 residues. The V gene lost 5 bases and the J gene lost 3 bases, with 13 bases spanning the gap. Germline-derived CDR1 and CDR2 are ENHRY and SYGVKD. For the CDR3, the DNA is TGTGCCATCAGTCGAGGCCCAGGGGACACTGAAGCTTTCTTT. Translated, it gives CAISRGPGDTEAFF.

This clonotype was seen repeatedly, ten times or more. CDR3 DNA sequence: TGCGCCAGCAGCCAAGATCGATCTGCTGGGGGCTACACCTTC. Amino acid sequence: CASSQDRSAGGYTF. J is TRBJ1-2 and V is TRBV4-3, with D unresolved. The CDR3 runs to 14 residues. V shed 0 bases and J shed 8 bases, with 13 bases lying between them. Germline V gene lookup returns CDR1 LGHNA and CDR2 YSLEER.

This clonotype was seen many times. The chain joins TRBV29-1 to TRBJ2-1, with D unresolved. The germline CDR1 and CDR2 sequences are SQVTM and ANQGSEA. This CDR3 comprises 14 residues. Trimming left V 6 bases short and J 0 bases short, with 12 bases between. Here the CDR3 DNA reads TGCAGCGTCTTGGACGGAAGCTCCTACAATGAGCAGTTCTTC. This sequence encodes CSVLDGSSYNEQFF.

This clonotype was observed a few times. CDR3 coding DNA: TGTGCCAGCTCCTGGGCCCCGGTCCACGAGCAGTACTTC. It yields the protein CASSWAPVHEQYF. The V call is TRBV18, the J call TRBJ2-7; no firm D call. Trimming took 6 bases from V and 5 from J, leaving 14 bases between them. The CDR3 is 13 amino acids. Germline CDR1 reads KGHSH; CDR2 reads LQKENI.

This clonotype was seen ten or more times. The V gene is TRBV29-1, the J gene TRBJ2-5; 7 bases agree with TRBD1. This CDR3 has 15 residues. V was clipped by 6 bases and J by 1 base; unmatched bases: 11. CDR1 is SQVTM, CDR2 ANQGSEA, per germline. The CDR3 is CSVPPGQASQETQYF. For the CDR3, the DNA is TGCAGCGTCCCTCCTGGACAGGCGAGCCAAGAGACCCAGTACTTC. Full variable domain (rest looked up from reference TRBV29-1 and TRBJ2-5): SAVISQKPSRDICQRGTSLTIQCQVDSQVTMMFWYRQQPGQSLTLIATANQGSEATYESGFVIDKFPISRPNLTFSTLTVSNMSPEDSSIYLCSVPPGQASQETQYFGPGTRLLVL.

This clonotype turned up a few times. The CDR3 spells CASSYGRRKLFF. The CDR3 DNA follows: TGTGCCAGCAGCTATGGACGAAGAAAACTGTTTTTT. V and J are TRBV7-2 and TRBJ1-4; unclear D gene. Trimming took off 4 bases at V and 10 bases at J, with 10 bases between the two ends. CDR3 length equals 12 residues. In germline, CDR1 is SGHTA, CDR2 FQGNSA.

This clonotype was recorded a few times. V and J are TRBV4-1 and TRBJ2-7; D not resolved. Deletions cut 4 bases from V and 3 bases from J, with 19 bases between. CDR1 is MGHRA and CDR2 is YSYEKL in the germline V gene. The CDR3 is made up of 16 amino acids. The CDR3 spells CASSRSPWEGVYEQYF. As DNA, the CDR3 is TGCGCCAGCAGCCGCTCTCCGTGGGAAGGAGTCTACGAGCAGTACTTC.

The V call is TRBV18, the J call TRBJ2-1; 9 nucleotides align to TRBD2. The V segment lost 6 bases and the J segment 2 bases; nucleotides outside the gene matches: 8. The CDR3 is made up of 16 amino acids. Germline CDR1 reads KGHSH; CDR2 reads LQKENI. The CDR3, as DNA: TGTGCCAGCTCCCCTTCTGGCGGGAGGGCCTACAATGAGCAGTTCTTC. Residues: CASSPSGGRAYNEQFF.

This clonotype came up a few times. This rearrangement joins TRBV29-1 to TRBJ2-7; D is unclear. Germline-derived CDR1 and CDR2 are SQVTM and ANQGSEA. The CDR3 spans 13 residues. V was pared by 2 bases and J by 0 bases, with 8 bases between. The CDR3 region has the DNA TGCAGCGTTGAATCCAGACTCTCCTACGAGCAGTACTTC. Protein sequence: CSVESRLSYEQYF.

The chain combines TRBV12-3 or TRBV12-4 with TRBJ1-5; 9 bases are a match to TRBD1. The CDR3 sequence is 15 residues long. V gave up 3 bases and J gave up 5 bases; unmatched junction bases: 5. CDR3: CASSFGTGKDQPQHF. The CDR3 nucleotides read TGTGCCAGCAGTTTTGGGACAGGGAAGGATCAGCCCCAGCATTTT.

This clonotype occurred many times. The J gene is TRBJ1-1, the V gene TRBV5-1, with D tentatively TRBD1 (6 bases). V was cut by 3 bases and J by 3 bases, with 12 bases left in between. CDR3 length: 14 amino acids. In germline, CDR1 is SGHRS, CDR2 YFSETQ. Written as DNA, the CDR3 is TGCGCCAGCAGCTCACAGGGTCCGCACACTGAAGCTTTCTTT. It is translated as CASSSQGPHTEAFF.

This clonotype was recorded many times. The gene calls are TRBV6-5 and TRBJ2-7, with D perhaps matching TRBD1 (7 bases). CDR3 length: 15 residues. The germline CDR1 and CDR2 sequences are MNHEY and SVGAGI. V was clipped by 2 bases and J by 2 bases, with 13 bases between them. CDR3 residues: CASSYTRGVAYEQYF. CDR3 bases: TGTGCCAGCAGTTACACCAGGGGGGTAGCCTACGAGCAGTACTTC.

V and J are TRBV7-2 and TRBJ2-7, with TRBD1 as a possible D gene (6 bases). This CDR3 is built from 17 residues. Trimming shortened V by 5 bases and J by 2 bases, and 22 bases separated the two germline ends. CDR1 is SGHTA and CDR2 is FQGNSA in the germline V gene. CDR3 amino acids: CASSGRLQGRGPYEQYF. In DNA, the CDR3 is TGTGCCAGCAGCGGAAGGCTACAGGGAAGGGGTCCCTACGAGCAGTACTTC.

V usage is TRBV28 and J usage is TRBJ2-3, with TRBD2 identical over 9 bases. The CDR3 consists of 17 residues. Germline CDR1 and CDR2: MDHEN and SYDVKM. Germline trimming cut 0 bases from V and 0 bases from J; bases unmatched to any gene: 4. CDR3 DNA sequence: TGTGCCAGCAGTTTATGGACTAGCGGATCTAGCACAGATACGCAGTATTTT. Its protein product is CASSLWTSGSSTDTQYF.

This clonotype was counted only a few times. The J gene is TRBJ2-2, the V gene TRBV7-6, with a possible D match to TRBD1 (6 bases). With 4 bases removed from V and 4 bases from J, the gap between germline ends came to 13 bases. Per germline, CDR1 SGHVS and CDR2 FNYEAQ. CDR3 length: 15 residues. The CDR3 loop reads CASSYTGLGTGELFF. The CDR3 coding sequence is TGTGCCAGCAGCTACACAGGGCTAGGCACCGGGGAGCTGTTTTTT.

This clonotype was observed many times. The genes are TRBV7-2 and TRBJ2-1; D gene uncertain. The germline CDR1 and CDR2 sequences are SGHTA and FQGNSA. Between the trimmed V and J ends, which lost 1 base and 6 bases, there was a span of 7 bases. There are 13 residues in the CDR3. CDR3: CASSLGRPNEQFF. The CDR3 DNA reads TGTGCCAGCAGCTTAGGGCGCCCCAATGAGCAGTTCTTC.

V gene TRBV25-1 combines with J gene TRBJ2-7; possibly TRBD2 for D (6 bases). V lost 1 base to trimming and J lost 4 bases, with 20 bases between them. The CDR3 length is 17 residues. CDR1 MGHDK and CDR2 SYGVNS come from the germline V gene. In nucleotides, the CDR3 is TGTGCCAGCAGTGAATCGGCGGGAAGGGAACGGGGTTACGAGCAGTACTTC. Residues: CASSESAGRERGYEQYF.

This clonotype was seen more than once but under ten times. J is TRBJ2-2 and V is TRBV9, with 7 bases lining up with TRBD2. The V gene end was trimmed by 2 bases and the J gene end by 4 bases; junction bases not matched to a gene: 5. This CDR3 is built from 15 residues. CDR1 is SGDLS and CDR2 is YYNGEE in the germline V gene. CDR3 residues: CASSVTGGGTGELFF. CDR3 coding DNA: TGTGCCAGCAGCGTGACTGGGGGGGGCACCGGGGAGCTGTTTTTT.

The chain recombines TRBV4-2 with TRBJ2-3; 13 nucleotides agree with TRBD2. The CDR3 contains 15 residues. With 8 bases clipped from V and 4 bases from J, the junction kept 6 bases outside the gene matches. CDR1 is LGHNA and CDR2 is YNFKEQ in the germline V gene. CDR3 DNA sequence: TGTGCCAGCGGACCCGGGACTAGCGGGGCAGATACGCAGTATTTT. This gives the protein CASGPGTSGADTQYF.

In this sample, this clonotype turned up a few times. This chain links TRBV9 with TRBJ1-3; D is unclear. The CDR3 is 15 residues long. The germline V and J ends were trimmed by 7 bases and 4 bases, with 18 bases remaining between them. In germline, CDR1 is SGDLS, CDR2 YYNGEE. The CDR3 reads CASFDLSGRGNTIYF. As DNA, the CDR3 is TGTGCCAGCTTCGATCTCTCCGGGAGAGGAAACACCATATATTTT.

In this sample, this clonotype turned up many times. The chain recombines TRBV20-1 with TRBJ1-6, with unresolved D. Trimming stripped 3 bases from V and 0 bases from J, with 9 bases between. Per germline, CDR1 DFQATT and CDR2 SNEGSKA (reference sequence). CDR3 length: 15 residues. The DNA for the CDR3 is TGCAGTGCTAGGACCGCTGGCTCCTATAATTCACCCCTCCACTTT. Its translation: CSARTAGSYNSPLHF.

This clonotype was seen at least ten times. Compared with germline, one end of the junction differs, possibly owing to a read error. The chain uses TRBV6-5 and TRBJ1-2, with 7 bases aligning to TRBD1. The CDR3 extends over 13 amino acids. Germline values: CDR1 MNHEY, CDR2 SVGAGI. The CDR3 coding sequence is TGTGCCAGCAGTTACTCAGGATACAGGGGCTGGGCCTTC. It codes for CASSYSGYRGWAF.

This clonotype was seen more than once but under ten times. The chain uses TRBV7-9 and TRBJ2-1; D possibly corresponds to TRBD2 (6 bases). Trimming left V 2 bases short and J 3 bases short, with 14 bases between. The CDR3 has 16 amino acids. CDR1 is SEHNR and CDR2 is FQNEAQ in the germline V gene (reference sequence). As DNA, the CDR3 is TGTGCCAGCAGCTTACGATGGGGGGAGGTCTACAATGAGCAGTTCTTC. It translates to CASSLRWGEVYNEQFF.

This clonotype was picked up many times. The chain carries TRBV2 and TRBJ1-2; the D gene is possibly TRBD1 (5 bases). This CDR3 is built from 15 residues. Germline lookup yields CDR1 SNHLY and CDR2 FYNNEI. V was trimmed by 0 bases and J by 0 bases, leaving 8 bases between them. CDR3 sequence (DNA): TGTGCCAGCAGTGAAGCTGGACAACCTAACTATGGCTACACCTTC. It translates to CASSEAGQPNYGYTF. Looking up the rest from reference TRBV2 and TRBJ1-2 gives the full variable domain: EPEVTQTPSHQVTQMGQEVILRCVPISNHLYFYWYRQILGQKVEFLVSFYNNEISEKSEIFDDQFSVERPDGSNFTLKIRSTKLEDSAMYFCASSEAGQPNYGYTFGSGTRLTVV.